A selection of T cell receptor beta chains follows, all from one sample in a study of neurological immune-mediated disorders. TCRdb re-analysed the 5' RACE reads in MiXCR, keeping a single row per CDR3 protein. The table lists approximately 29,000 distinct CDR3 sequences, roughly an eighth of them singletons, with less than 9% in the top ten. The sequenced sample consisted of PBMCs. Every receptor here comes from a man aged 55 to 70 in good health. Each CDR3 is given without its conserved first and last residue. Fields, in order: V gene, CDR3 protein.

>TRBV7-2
ASSLDGGGRYEQF
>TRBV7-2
ASSLVRAGGGNYEQY
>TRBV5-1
ASSYTGLPGDTQY
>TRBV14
ASSQVAGRGTMRQF
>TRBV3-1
ASSQVGGANTEAF
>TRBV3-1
ASSQVRGTGTLYEQY
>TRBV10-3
AISESTVYERY
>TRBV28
ASSPDIYEQY
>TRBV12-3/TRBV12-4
ASSLRLMNTEAF
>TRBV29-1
SVTTLTPPGELF
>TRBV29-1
SVHPGQSTEAF
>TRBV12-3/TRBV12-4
ASRPWGREDNQPQH
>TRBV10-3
AINRPGNNEQF
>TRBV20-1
SARDRVGMGNQPQH
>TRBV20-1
SASQGGGTYEQY
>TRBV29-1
SVVGAQPNQPQH
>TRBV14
ASSHMKTSGNTDTQY
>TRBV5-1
ASSGGRTSDNNEQF
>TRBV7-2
ASSQKAGGNTGELF
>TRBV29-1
SVDGGPQDTQY
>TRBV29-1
SVEDAPLDEQF
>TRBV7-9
ASSLGGGWNQPQH
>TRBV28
ASSLPDTVTYEQY
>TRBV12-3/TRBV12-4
ASSLGPINQPQH
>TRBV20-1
SASRTQRSNNEQF
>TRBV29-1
SVELAGLGYEQY
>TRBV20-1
SARIDQNQPQH
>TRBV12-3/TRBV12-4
ASSLFLSGNTIY
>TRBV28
ASSLAATKILYEQY
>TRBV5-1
ASGFLEGAYNEQF
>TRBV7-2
ASSIGRQNEKLF
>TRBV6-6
ASSTQTGGRTEAF
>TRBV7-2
ASSLEGTTFGTIY
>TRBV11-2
ASSLTGIFEQF
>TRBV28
ASSLAGSRNEQF
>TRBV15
ATSSPSGGGEQY
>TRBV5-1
ASSLGGVRNEKLF
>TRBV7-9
ASSLSQGEETEAF
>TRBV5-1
ASSPTGSNTGELF
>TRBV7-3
ASSRTAGQGRNEQF
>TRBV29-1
SVLTGVRTEAF
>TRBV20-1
SARDWTSVVYEQF
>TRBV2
ASQADRNNEQF
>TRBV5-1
ASSLGLGTNTGELF
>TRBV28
ASSPVTEFFSYNSPLH
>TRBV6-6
ASSYSAGVGYEQY
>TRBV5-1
ASSQGGGDSYEQY
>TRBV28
ASNQNTGTFTTPKY
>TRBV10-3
AIRNDRVTEAF
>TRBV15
ATSRDQGSRAKNIQY
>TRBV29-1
SVPRDSANYGYT
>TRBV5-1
ASSPSPILGTTYEQY
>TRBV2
ASRGDRALNQPQH
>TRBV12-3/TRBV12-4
ASRPLAGQETQY